Below, one T cell receptor (beta chain) is given with its context. Original processing notes: From reference gene primer amplification, estimates of nucleated cell counts were derived. Sequencing used immunoSEQ multiplex PCR; TCRdb keeps in-frame clones, though not all of them. The V and J calls and clone size come from that table; D and trimming were worked out from the DNA. The sample lists around 130,000 clones; roughly 84% were seen once. These data come from a study of blood T cell repertoires in COVID-19. Study summary: From the United States, Italy and Spain came samples of acute and convalescent COVID-19. T cells, B-cell-depleted T cells, or PBMCs supplied cDNA or gDNA.

CDR1 LNHDA and CDR2 SQIVND come from the germline V gene (reference sequence). Losses at the gene ends were 4 bases for V and 3 bases for J; bases not matched to a gene: 8. This CDR3 is built from 16 residues. Sequencing was done on a sample of peripheral blood. This receptor was obtained from a man between 60 and 75 years old with acute or convalescent COVID-19. V usage is TRBV19 and J usage is TRBJ2-3; 9 bases agree with TRBD2. The DNA for the CDR3 is TGTGCCAGTAGTAGAGGGCCTAGCGGGGTGACAGATACGCAGTATTTT. It is translated as CASSRGPSGVTDTQYF.